This TCR beta chain was identified during a study of blood T cell repertoires in COVID-19. Assay used: immunoSEQ multiplex PCR; TCRdb lists only in-frame clones, some missing. The sample records 100,000 to 150,000 clones, about 87% being singletons. From germline, CDR1 is SGHRS and CDR2 YFSETQ. J gave up 8 bases and V 4 bases, and 18 bases lay outside the gene matches. There are 19 residues in the CDR3. This receptor was taken from a woman aged 55-69 years with acute or convalescent COVID-19. The chain employs TRBV5-1 and TRBJ2-1, with TRBD2 matching 13 bases. Sequencing was carried out using peripheral blood. CDR3 residues: CASSGQGQRELAGGHEQFF. DNA for the CDR3: TGCGCCAGCAGCGGGCAAGGCCAACGGGAACTAGCGGGAGGGCATGAGCAGTTCTTC.